This passage covers 26 T cell receptor beta chains from one sample sequenced in a study of blood T cell repertoires in COVID-19. Repertoires were generated with immunoSEQ multiplex PCR, while TCRdb's copy carries only in-frame clones and drops some. The sample includes 350,000 to 500,000 clones, 88% of them seen just once. Sequencing was done on a sample of PBMCs or T cells enriched from blood (not recorded which). Every receptor here comes from a woman under 30 who had been exposed to COVID-19.

This chain uses TRBV30 with TRBJ2-2; 8 nucleotides match TRBD1. Germline-derived CDR1 and CDR2 are GTSNPN and SVGIG (reference sequence). Losses at the gene ends were 8 bases for V and 3 bases for J; bases not matched to a gene: 5. The CDR3 runs to 13 residues. The CDR3, as DNA: TGTGCCCGGGGGACAGGATACACCGGGGAGCTGTTTTTT. Residues: CARGTGYTGELFF.

The rearrangement links TRBV9 to TRBJ1-1; 7 bases match TRBD1. The length of the CDR3 is 12 residues. With V trimmed by 3 bases and J by 6 bases, 2 bases remained unmatched. The V gene's germline CDR1 is SGDLS and CDR2 YYNGEE. The CDR3 DNA sequence: TGTGCCAGCAGCGCAGGGACAGCTGAAGCTTTCTTT. Protein product: CASSAGTAEAFF.

The chain carries TRBV11-2 and TRBJ1-4, with a weak D call TRBD1 (6 bases). Trimming removed 4 bases at V and 0 bases at J, with 12 bases between. The CDR3 is 16 amino acids. The germline V gene encodes CDR1 SGHAT and CDR2 FQNNGV. CDR3 residues: CASSWDIPATNEKLFF. For the CDR3, the DNA is TGTGCCAGCAGCTGGGACATACCTGCAACTAATGAAAAACTGTTTTTT.

This chain joins TRBV2 and TRBJ2-7, with a possible D match to TRBD1 (5 bases). The length of the CDR3 is 15 residues. Germline V gene data show CDR1 as SNHLY and CDR2 as FYNNEI. Trimming pared 2 bases from V and 7 bases from J, leaving 18 bases between. CDR3 sequence: CASSESAGQLGEQYF. CDR3 nucleotide sequence: TGTGCCAGCAGTGAATCGGCAGGACAATTGGGAGAGCAGTACTTC. Complete variable domain (other parts from reference TRBV2 and TRBJ2-7): EPEVTQTPSHQVTQMGQEVILRCVPISNHLYFYWYRQILGQKVEFLVSFYNNEISEKSEIFDDQFSVERPDGSNFTLKIRSTKLEDSAMYFCASSESAGQLGEQYFGPGTRLTVT.

V and J are TRBV19 and TRBJ1-1; TRBD1 matches 7 bases. Germline V CDR1 and CDR2: LNHDA, SQIVND (reference sequence). After removal of 5 bases from V and 6 bases from J, the junction contained 12 bases not matched to a gene. This CDR3 has 15 amino acids. Here the CDR3 DNA reads TGTGCCAGTAGTGGAAGGACAGGCCTTTACCCTGAAGCTTTCTTT. Translated, it gives CASSGRTGLYPEAFF.

J is TRBJ1-6 and V is TRBV2; TRBD1 aligns across 7 bases. Germline CDR1 reads SNHLY; CDR2 reads FYNNEI. This CDR3 region has 13 residues. Written as DNA, the CDR3 is TGTGGACGACAGGGTTGGGGTGATTCACCCCTCCACTTT. Its translation is CGRQGWGDSPLHF.

A remark on this clone: The sample has other DNA sequences that encode this CDR3 too. The rearrangement joins TRBV20-1 to TRBJ2-1; TRBD1 aligns across 7 bases. The germline V gene has CDR1 DFQATT and CDR2 SNEGSKA (reference sequence). The J segment lost 6 bases and the V segment lost 3 bases, leaving 2 bases of the junction unmatched. The CDR3 is 12 residues long. DNA for the CDR3: TGCAGTGCTAGTCGACAGGGCAATGAGCAGTTCTTC. As protein: CSASRQGNEQFF.

The V call is TRBV27, the J call TRBJ2-1; 10 nucleotides line up with TRBD1. CDR1 is MNHEY and CDR2 is SMNVEV in the germline V gene (reference sequence). This CDR3 has 14 residues. Unmatched junction bases numbered 4, after V lost 3 bases and J lost 8 bases. CDR3 nucleotides: TGTGCCAGCAGTTTCCGCGACAGGGGGCATGAGCAGTTCTTC. It yields the protein CASSFRDRGHEQFF.

The gene calls are TRBV6-2 or TRBV6-3 and TRBJ1-2, with D possibly matching TRBD1 (5 bases). This CDR3 has 18 amino acids. The germline CDR1 and CDR2 sequences are MNHEY and SVGEGT. V was clipped by 2 bases and J by 0 bases, with 19 bases between them. CDR3 nucleotides: TGTGCCAGCAGTTACGACACGGGGCAGCGGGTGACTAACTATGGCTACACCTTC. This codes for CASSYDTGQRVTNYGYTF.

The chain joins TRBV18 to TRBJ2-1; TRBD2 matches 10 bases. V lost 6 bases to trimming and J lost 4 bases; unmatched junction nucleotides: 21. Germline V lookup: CDR1 KGHSH, CDR2 LQKENI. The CDR3 covers 20 residues. The CDR3 sequence is CASSPVGLAPLHSTYNEQFF. CDR3 bases: TGTGCCAGCTCCCCCGTGGGACTAGCGCCGTTACATTCCACGTACAATGAGCAGTTCTTC.

V and J are TRBV19 and TRBJ1-2; a possible D gene is TRBD1 (6 bases). Germline loops: CDR1 LNHDA, CDR2 SQIVND (reference sequence). The CDR3 is 14 residues long. Deletions cut 1 base from V and 8 bases from J, with 14 bases between. CDR3 sequence reads: CASSIARGLTGYTF. The CDR3 DNA follows: TGTGCCAGTAGTATAGCGCGGGGGCTTACGGGCTACACCTTC.

J is TRBJ2-3 and V is TRBV5-1, with D perhaps TRBD2 (5 bases). V dropped 4 bases and J dropped 6 bases, with 21 bases sitting between them. The germline V gene has CDR1 SGHRS and CDR2 YFSETQ. There are 16 residues in the CDR3. This CDR3 is CASSRNVQAVPDTQYF. In DNA, the CDR3 is TGCGCCAGCAGCCGAAACGTTCAAGCGGTCCCGGATACGCAGTATTTT.

The rearrangement uses TRBV19 and TRBJ2-2; perhaps TRBD1 as D (6 bases). The CDR3 sequence is 19 residues long. Germline V gene lookup returns CDR1 LNHDA and CDR2 SQIVND (reference sequence). Trimming removed 1 base from V and 4 bases from J, with 22 bases in between. CDR3 sequence: CASSIGEQGSPFGTGELFF. DNA for the CDR3: TGTGCCAGTAGTATAGGAGAACAGGGATCCCCCTTCGGCACCGGGGAGCTGTTTTTT. The full variable domain, with the rest looked up from reference TRBV19 and TRBJ2-2, is DGGITQSPKYLFRKEGQNVTLSCEQNLNHDAMYWYRQDPGQGLRLIYYSQIVNDFQKGDIAEGYSVSREKKESFPLTVTSAQKNPTAFYLCASSIGEQGSPFGTGELFFGEGSRLTVL.

The chain carries TRBV19 and TRBJ2-1; the D gene is possibly TRBD1 (5 bases). This CDR3 is 15 amino acids long. Deletions cut 4 bases from V and 7 bases from J, with 17 bases between. Germline loops: CDR1 LNHDA, CDR2 SQIVND (reference sequence). The CDR3 region is CASSTGGQGENEQFF. CDR3 nucleotide sequence: TGTGCCAGTAGTACTGGCGGCCAGGGTGAGAATGAGCAGTTCTTC.

As to this clone: Other DNA sequences in the sample encode the same CDR3. The rearrangement joins TRBV4-2 to TRBJ2-3; 12 bases fit TRBD2. The junction had 2 bases not matched to a gene; V was cut back by 0 bases and J by 4 bases. There are 16 residues in the CDR3. The germline V gene has CDR1 LGHNA and CDR2 YNFKEQ. The CDR3 loop is CASSQDLAGGPDTQYF. CDR3 in DNA: TGTGCCAGCAGCCAAGACCTAGCGGGGGGGCCAGATACGCAGTATTTT.

The chain is built from TRBV6-9 and TRBJ2-6; 7 bases map to TRBD1. This CDR3 is built from 19 residues. V shed 6 bases and J 0 bases; nucleotides not matched to a gene: 14. The germline V gene has CDR1 MNHGY and CDR2 SVAAGI. Here the CDR3 reads CASSPTPGTVLSGANVLTF. CDR3 DNA: TGTGCCAGCAGCCCGACCCCCGGGACAGTGCTCTCTGGGGCCAACGTCCTGACTTTC.

The chain links TRBV28 to TRBJ1-5; 11 nucleotides agree with TRBD1. Germline assignment: CDR1 MDHEN and CDR2 SYDVKM. The CDR3 contains 15 residues. V trimming: 6 bases; J trimming: 6 bases; junction bases outside the gene matches: 7. CDR3 amino acids: CASRAGTGGRQPQHF. CDR3 nucleotide sequence: TGTGCCAGCAGAGCCGGGACAGGGGGGCGTCAGCCCCAGCATTTT.

The chain links TRBV6-5 to TRBJ2-5; tentatively, D is TRBD2 (6 bases). This CDR3 comprises 16 residues. The germline V gene has CDR1 MNHEY and CDR2 SVGAGI. Between the trimmed V and J ends, which lost 0 bases and 2 bases, there was a span of 13 bases. The CDR3 spells CASSYSGLRGQETQYF. The CDR3 coding sequence is TGTGCCAGCAGTTACTCGGGTCTGCGGGGACAAGAGACCCAGTACTTC.

The chain joins TRBV13 to TRBJ1-3, with D possibly TRBD1 on 6 matching bases. The V gene lost 11 bases and the J gene lost 3 bases, with 14 bases spanning the gap. There are 13 residues in the CDR3. Germline V gene data show CDR1 as PRHDT and CDR2 as FYEKMQ (reference sequence). CDR3 protein: CADQQGSGNTIYF. The CDR3 DNA reads TGTGCCGACCAACAGGGAAGTGGAAACACCATATATTTT.

The chain links TRBV4-1 to TRBJ1-6, with 8 bases that match TRBD1. This CDR3 has 15 residues. Germline V gene lookup returns CDR1 MGHRA and CDR2 YSYEKL. V lost 0 bases and J lost 7; bases outside the gene matches: 2. CDR3 DNA: TGCGCCAGCAGCCAAGATCGACAGGGGAATTCACCCCTCCACTTT. Translated: CASSQDRQGNSPLHF.

V and J are TRBV4-2 and TRBJ1-1; D may be TRBD1 (6 bases). The germline CDR1 and CDR2 sequences are LGHNA and YNFKEQ. The CDR3 runs to 16 residues. Trimming removed 3 bases at V and 1 base at J, with 15 bases between. CDR3 sequence reads: CASSHWADSQNTEAFF. CDR3 DNA: TGTGCCAGCAGCCATTGGGCGGACAGCCAGAACACTGAAGCTTTCTTT.

This chain joins TRBV5-6 and TRBJ2-5; TRBD1 might be the D (5 bases). This CDR3 contains 14 residues. Per the germline V gene, CDR1 is SGHDT and CDR2 is YYEEEE. Trimming shortened V by 0 bases and J by 1 base, and 7 bases separated the two germline ends. The chain's CDR3 is CASSLGQSQETQYF. CDR3 in DNA: TGTGCCAGCAGCTTGGGACAGAGCCAAGAGACCCAGTACTTC.

CDR3 nucleotides: TGTGCCAGTAGTATAGGTCCAGGGGGCATCTACAATGAGCAGTTCTTC. It is translated as CASSIGPGGIYNEQFF. V usage is TRBV19 and J usage is TRBJ2-1; 8 nucleotides agree with TRBD1. CDR1 is LNHDA, CDR2 SQIVND, per germline (reference sequence). J was trimmed by 3 bases and V by 1 base; bases with no gene match: 5. The CDR3 is 16 residues long.

This clone was found once. The rearrangement uses TRBV30 and TRBJ1-4, with D possibly TRBD1 on 5 matching bases. CDR3 length equals 14 residues. V was clipped by 3 bases and J by 5 bases, with 13 bases between them. Germline V gene lookup returns CDR1 GTSNPN and CDR2 SVGIG (reference sequence). This chain's CDR3 is CAWSLDSNNEKLFF. The CDR3 nucleotides are TGTGCCTGGAGCTTAGACAGTAACAATGAAAAACTGTTTTTT.

This clone was seen only a few times. The chain joins TRBV2 to TRBJ2-1; TRBD2 agrees at 10 bases. With 4 bases clipped from V and 7 bases from J, the junction kept 7 bases outside the gene matches. This CDR3 region has 15 residues. CDR1 is SNHLY and CDR2 is FYNNEI in the germline V gene. The CDR3 region has the DNA TGTGCCAGCAGTGGCCCCGAGGGACTAGCGAATGAGCAGTTCTTC. Protein sequence: CASSGPEGLANEQFF.

The chain has TRBV29-1 and TRBJ2-3; 7 nucleotides match TRBD1. CDR1 and CDR2 from the germline V gene are SQVTM and ANQGSEA. J was trimmed by 5 bases and V by 3 bases; bases with no gene match: 5. There are 13 residues in the CDR3. The CDR3 protein is CSVDTTGKDTQYF. CDR3 nucleotides: TGCAGCGTTGACACGACAGGGAAAGATACGCAGTATTTT.